This T cell receptor beta chain was obtained from a study of shared clonotypes between healthy human individuals. The deep-level immunoSEQ assay was used. Repertoires were generated with immunoSEQ multiplex PCR, while TCRdb's copy carries only in-frame clones and drops some. In the table there are millions of clones, roughly 91% of which are singletons. Terminally differentiated effector memory CD45RA+ cells were excluded by CCR7 positive selection of CD45RO-negative cells. Germline V lookup: CDR1 MNHEY, CDR2 SVGAGI. The CDR3 spans 14 residues. The V end lost 6 bases, the J end lost 5 bases, and 13 bases lay between the germline ends. Remarks on this clone: Other DNA sequences in this sample translate to the same CDR3.

The specimen sequenced was naive CD8+ T cells from PBMCs. This sequence joins TRBV6-5 and TRBJ2-2, with a possible D match to TRBD1 (6 bases). The clonotype comes from a man aged 18 to 35 in good health. Some clones in this sample may be carry-over from other donors' samples. In nucleotides, the CDR3 is TGTGCCAGCAGCCGGGATAGGGGGACCGGGGAGCTGTTTTTT. Its protein product is CASSRDRGTGELFF.